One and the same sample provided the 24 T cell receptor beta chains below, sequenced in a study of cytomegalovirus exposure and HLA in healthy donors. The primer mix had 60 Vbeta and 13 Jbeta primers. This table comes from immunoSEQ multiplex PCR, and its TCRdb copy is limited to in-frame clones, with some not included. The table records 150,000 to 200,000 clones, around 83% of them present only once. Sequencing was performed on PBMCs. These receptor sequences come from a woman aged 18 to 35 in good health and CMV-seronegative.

This CDR3 reads CASSPTPGDQETQYF. The DNA of the CDR3 is TGTGCCAGCAGTCCCACCCCGGGGGACCAAGAGACCCAGTACTTC. The chain combines TRBV27 with TRBJ2-5; possibly TRBD2 for D (6 bases). CDR1 is MNHEY and CDR2 is SMNVEV in the germline V gene (reference sequence). Trimming cost V 5 bases and J 0 bases, with 13 bases left between them. This CDR3 is 15 amino acids long.

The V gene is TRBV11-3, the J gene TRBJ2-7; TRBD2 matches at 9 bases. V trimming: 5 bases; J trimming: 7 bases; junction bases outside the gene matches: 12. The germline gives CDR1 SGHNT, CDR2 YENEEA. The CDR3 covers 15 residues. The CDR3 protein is CASSPFAGGPGEQYV. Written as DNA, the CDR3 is TGTGCCAGCAGCCCTTTTGCGGGAGGGCCAGGTGAGCAGTACGTC.

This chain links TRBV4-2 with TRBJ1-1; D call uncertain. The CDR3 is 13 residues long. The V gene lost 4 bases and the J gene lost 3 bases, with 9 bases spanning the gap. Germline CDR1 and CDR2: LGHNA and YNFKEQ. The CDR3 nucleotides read TGTGCCAGCAGCCCGGAGGGTCACACTGAAGCTTTCTTT. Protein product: CASSPEGHTEAFF.

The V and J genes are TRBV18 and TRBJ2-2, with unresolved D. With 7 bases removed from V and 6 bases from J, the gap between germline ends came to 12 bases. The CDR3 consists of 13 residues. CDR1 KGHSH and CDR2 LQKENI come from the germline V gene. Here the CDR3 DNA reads TGTGCCAGCTTTCTATCAAAACCCGGGGAGCTGTTTTTT. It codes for CASFLSKPGELFF.

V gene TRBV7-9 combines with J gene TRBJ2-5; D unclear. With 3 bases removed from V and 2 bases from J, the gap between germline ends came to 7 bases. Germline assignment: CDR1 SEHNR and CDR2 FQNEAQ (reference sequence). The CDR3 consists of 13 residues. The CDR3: CASSFPQQETQYF. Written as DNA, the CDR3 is TGTGCCAGCAGCTTTCCACAGCAAGAGACCCAGTACTTC.

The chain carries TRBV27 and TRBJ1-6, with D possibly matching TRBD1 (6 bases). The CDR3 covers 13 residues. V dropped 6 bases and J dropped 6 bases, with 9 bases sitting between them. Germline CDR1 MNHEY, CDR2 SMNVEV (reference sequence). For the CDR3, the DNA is TGTGCCAGCAGGGAGGACAGTAATTCACCCCTCCACTTT. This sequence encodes CASREDSNSPLHF.

The CDR3 DNA reads TGTGCCAGCAGTTACTTCGGACAAAACACCGGGGAGCTGTTTTTT. Protein product: CASSYFGQNTGELFF. V usage is TRBV6-5 and J usage is TRBJ2-2; possible D gene TRBD1, 5 bases. Deletions cut 1 base from V and 2 bases from J, with 8 bases between. This CDR3 has 15 amino acids. Per germline, CDR1 MNHEY and CDR2 SVGAGI.

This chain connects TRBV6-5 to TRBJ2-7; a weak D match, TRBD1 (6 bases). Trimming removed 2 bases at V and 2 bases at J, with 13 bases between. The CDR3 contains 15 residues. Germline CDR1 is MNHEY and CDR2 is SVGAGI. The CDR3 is CASSYAPSGAYEQYF. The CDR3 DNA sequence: TGTGCCAGCAGTTACGCCCCGTCAGGGGCCTACGAGCAGTACTTC.

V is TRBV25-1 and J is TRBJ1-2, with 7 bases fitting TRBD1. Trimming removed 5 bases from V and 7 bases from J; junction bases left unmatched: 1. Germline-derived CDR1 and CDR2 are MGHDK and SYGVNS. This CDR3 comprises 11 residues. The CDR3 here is CASSRDSGYTF. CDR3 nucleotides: TGTGCCAGCAGTCGGGACAGTGGCTACACCTTC.

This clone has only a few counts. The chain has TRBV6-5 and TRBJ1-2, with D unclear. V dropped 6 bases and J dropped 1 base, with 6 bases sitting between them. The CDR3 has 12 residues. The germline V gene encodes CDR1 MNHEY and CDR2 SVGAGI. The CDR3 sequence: CASSPFNYGYTF. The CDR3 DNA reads TGTGCCAGCAGCCCGTTTAACTATGGCTACACCTTC.

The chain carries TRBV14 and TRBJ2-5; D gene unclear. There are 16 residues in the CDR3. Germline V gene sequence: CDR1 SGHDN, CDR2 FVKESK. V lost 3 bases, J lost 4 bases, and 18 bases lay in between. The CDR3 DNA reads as TGTGCCAGCAGCCATTCGGTAATCCCTCCCCGAGAGACCCAGTACTTC. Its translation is CASSHSVIPPRETQYF.

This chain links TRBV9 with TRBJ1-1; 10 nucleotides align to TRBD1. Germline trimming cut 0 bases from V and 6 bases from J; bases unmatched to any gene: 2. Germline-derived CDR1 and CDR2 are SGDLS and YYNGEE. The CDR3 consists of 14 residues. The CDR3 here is CASSVDGTGAEAFF. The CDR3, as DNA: TGTGCCAGCAGCGTAGACGGGACAGGGGCTGAAGCTTTCTTT.

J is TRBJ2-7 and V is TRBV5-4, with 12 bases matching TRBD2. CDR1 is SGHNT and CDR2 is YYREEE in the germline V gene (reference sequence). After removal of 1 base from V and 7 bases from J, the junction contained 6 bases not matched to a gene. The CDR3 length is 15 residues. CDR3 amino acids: CASSLSSGRAGEQYF. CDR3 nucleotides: TGTGCCAGCAGCTTGTCTAGCGGGAGGGCGGGGGAGCAGTACTTC.

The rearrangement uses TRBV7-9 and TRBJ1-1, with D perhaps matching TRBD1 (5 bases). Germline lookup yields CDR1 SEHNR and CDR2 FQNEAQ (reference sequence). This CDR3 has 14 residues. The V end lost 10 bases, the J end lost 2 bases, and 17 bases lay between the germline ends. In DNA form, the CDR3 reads TGTGCCATTGACCTCGACGGACAAAACACTGAAGCTTTCTTT. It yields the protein CAIDLDGQNTEAFF. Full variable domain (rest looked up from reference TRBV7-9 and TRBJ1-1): DTGVSQNPRHKITKRGQNVTFRCDPISEHNRLYWYRQTLGQGPEFLTYFQNEAQLEKSRLLSDRFSAERPKGSFSTLEIQRTEQGDSAMYLCAIDLDGQNTEAFFGQGTRLTVV.

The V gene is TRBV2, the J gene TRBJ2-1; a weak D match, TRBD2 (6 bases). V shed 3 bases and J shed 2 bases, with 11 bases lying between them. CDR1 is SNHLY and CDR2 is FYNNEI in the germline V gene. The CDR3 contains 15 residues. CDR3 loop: CASSEGGTAYNEQFF. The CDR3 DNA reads TGTGCCAGCAGTGAGGGGGGAACAGCCTACAATGAGCAGTTCTTC.

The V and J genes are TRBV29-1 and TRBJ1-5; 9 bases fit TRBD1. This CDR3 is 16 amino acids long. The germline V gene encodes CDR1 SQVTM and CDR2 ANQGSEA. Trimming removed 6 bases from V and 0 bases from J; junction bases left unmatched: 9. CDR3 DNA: TGCAGCGTATTGGGTCCGGGACAGGGTAGCAATCAGCCCCAGCATTTT. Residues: CSVLGPGQGSNQPQHF.

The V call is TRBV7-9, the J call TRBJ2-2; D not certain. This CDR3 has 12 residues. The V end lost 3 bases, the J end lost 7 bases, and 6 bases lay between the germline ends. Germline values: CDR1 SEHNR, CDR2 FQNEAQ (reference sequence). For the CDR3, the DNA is TGTGCCAGCAGCTTGGGCGACGGGGAGCTGTTTTTT. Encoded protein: CASSLGDGELFF.

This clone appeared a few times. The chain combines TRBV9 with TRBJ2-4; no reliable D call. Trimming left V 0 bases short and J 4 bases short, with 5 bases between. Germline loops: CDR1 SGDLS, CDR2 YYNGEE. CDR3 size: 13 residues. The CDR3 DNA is TGTGCCAGCAGCGTAGCCGGGAAAAACATTCAGTACTTC. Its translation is CASSVAGKNIQYF.

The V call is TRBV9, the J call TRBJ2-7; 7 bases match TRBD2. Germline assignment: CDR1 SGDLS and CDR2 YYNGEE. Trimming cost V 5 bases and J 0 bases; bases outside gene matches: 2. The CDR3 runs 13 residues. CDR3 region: CASSGGSSYEQYF. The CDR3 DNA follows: TGTGCCAGCAGTGGCGGGAGCTCCTACGAGCAGTACTTC.

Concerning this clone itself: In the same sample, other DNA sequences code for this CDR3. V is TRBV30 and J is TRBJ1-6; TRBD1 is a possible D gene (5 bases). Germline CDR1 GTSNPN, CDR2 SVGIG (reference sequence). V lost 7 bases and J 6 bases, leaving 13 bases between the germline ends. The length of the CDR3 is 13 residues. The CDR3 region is CASPGVSNSPLHF. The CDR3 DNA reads TGTGCCTCCCCGGGGGTTTCTAATTCACCCCTCCACTTT.

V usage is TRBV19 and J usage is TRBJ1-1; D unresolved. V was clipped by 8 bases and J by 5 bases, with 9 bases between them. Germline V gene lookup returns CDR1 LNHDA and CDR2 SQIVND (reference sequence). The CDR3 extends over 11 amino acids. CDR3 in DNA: TGTGCCAGTGTTGGGCCGACTGAAGCTTTCTTT. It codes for CASVGPTEAFF.

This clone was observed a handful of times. CDR3: CASSRTTGDNEKLFF. CDR3 in DNA: TGTGCCAGCAGCCGTACCACAGGGGATAATGAAAAACTGTTTTTT. The gene calls are TRBV4-2 and TRBJ1-4, with 7 bases fitting TRBD1. With V trimmed by 4 bases and J by 4 bases, 6 bases remained unmatched. The CDR3 is made up of 15 amino acids. CDR1 is LGHNA, CDR2 YNFKEQ, per germline.

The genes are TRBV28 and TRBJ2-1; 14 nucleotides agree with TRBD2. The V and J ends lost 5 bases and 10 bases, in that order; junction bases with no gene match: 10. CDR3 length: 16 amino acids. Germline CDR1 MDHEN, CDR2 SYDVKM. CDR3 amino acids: CASSPSGLAGAREQFF. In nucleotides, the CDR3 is TGTGCCAGCAGTCCCTCGGGACTAGCGGGAGCTCGGGAGCAGTTCTTC.

CDR3 nucleotides: TGTGCCAGCAGCCCAGTGCTTGATACGCAGTATTTT. Amino acids: CASSPVLDTQYF. V usage is TRBV7-2 and J usage is TRBJ2-3; D gene uncertain. V was pared by 5 bases and J by 6 bases, with 9 bases between. Germline V gene data show CDR1 as SGHTA and CDR2 as FQGNSA. The CDR3 consists of 12 residues.